The rows below give T cell receptor beta chains drawn from one sample of a study of T cell repertoires in cytomegalovirus infection. No antigen has been identified for these receptors. TCRdb re-called the reads through MiXCR, storing one row per CDR3 protein. The table includes roughly 730,000 distinct CDR3 sequences, approximately 33% detected once. Sequenced material: cultured PBMCs, taken from culture after CMV antigen stimulation. The receptor source for this set is a human donor in good health (CMV status not recorded). Some clones in this sample may be carry-over from other donors' samples. Both conserved end residues are part of each CDR3. A D gene is named only where the DNA matches it firmly. The size entry is marked missing in some rows and otherwise reads once, few, many or a size class.

CDR3 DNA: TGTGCCAGCACCGCTACAAGGGGAAGCGGGACGGATGAGCAGTTCTTC
CDR3 protein: CASTATRGSGTDEQFF
J gene: TRBJ2-1
D gene: TRBD2
V gene: TRBV2
clone size: few

CDR3 DNA: TGCAGTGCGACCAGGTTCGGATCGACTAATGAAAAACTGTTTTTT
CDR3 protein: CSATRFGSTNEKLFF
J gene: TRBJ1-4
D gene: NA
V gene: TRBV20-1
clone size: few

CDR3 DNA: TGTGCCAGCAGCCAAGATCTTCTCTCTGGAAACACCATATATTTT
CDR3 protein: CASSQDLLSGNTIYF
J gene: TRBJ1-3
D gene: NA
V gene: TRBV6-8
clone size: few

CDR3 DNA: TGTGCCAGCAGCCACCTCGGGACAGCCTACGAGCAGTACTTC
CDR3 protein: CASSHLGTAYEQYF
J gene: TRBJ2-7
D gene: TRBD1
V gene: TRBV3-1
clone size: NA

CDR3 DNA: TGTGCCAGCAGCTTAAGACTAGCGGGAGGTCAAGGCGAGCAGTACTTC
CDR3 protein: CASSLRLAGGQGEQYF
J gene: TRBJ2-7
D gene: TRBD2
V gene: TRBV7-2
clone size: once

CDR3 DNA: TGTGCCAGCAGTGAGGACAGGGGAGCCCAGTACTTC
CDR3 protein: CASSEDRGAQYF
J gene: TRBJ2-5
D gene: TRBD1
V gene: TRBV12-3/TRBV12-4
clone size: few

CDR3 DNA: TGTGCCAGCAGCATGACTAGCACTTTTTTCGGCGGGGAGCTGTTTTTT
CDR3 protein: CASSMTSTFFGGELFF
J gene: TRBJ2-2
D gene: TRBD2
V gene: TRBV6-6
clone size: NA

CDR3 DNA: TGCAGTGCTAGTCTCCCACGGGGAGGGACCCCAGATACGCAGTATTTT
CDR3 protein: CSASLPRGGTPDTQYF
J gene: TRBJ2-3
D gene: TRBD2
V gene: TRBV20-1
clone size: few

CDR3 DNA: TGTGCCAGCAGCTCCCGGGACAGGGGTCTATTGGGCTACACCTTC
CDR3 protein: CASSSRDRGLLGYTF
J gene: TRBJ1-2
D gene: TRBD1
V gene: TRBV7-2
clone size: NA

CDR3 DNA: TGTGCCAGCAGGCGGCGGACTAGCCATTCCTACGAGCAGTACTTC
CDR3 protein: CASRRRTSHSYEQYF
J gene: TRBJ2-7
D gene: TRBD2
V gene: TRBV6-6
clone size: few

CDR3 DNA: TGTGCCAGCACGGCGGGCACAGATACGCAGTATTTT
CDR3 protein: CASTAGTDTQYF
J gene: TRBJ2-3
D gene: NA
V gene: TRBV28
clone size: many

CDR3 DNA: TGTGCCAGCAGTTCACGACAGGGAGAAAAGACCCAGTACTTC
CDR3 protein: CASSSRQGEKTQYF
J gene: TRBJ2-5
D gene: TRBD1
V gene: TRBV27
clone size: few

CDR3 DNA: TGTGCCAGCCGGTTAATGGGACAGGATAATGGCTACACCTTC
CDR3 protein: CASRLMGQDNGYTF
J gene: TRBJ1-2
D gene: TRBD1
V gene: TRBV27
clone size: NA

CDR3 DNA: TGTGCCAGCAGCCCCTGGACCGGGGAGCTGTTTTTT
CDR3 protein: CASSPWTGELFF
J gene: TRBJ2-2
D gene: NA
V gene: TRBV7-6
clone size: NA

CDR3 DNA: TGTGCCATCGGTGGCAGGGCCCTTCACGAGCAGTACTTC
CDR3 protein: CAIGGRALHEQYF
J gene: TRBJ2-7
D gene: NA
V gene: TRBV10-3
clone size: NA

CDR3 DNA: TGTGCCACCACCGGAAGCCCTTATAGCAATCAGCCCCAGCATTTT
CDR3 protein: CATTGSPYSNQPQHF
J gene: TRBJ1-5
D gene: NA
V gene: TRBV6-1
clone size: NA

CDR3 DNA: TGCGCCAGCAGCCCGGAGACTAGCGGGAGGAACAATGAGCAGTTCTTC
CDR3 protein: CASSPETSGRNNEQFF
J gene: TRBJ2-1
D gene: TRBD2
V gene: TRBV5-1
clone size: NA

CDR3 DNA: TGTGCCAGCAGCTTGAACATTCAGGGGACGAGGGCAACTAATGAAAAACTGTTTTTT
CDR3 protein: CASSLNIQGTRATNEKLFF
J gene: TRBJ1-4
D gene: NA
V gene: TRBV11-2
clone size: few

CDR3 DNA: TGTGCCAGCAGTCCGGACAGGCGAAGTTCACCCCTCCACTTT
CDR3 protein: CASSPDRRSSPLHF
J gene: TRBJ1-6
D gene: TRBD1
V gene: TRBV6-2/TRBV6-3
clone size: few

CDR3 DNA: TGTGCCAGCAGCCCGACGACCACGGGGAACACTGAAGCTTTCTTT
CDR3 protein: CASSPTTTGNTEAFF
J gene: TRBJ1-1
D gene: NA
V gene: TRBV7-9
clone size: few